This T cell receptor (beta chain) was obtained from a study of shared clonotypes between healthy human individuals. The overall study: A donor's plate count was three for CD4 naive and three for CD4 memory; CD8 naive had two and CD8 memory one.

Details on this clone: Its antigen remains unidentified.

Terminally differentiated effector memory CD45RA+ cells were excluded by CCR7 positive selection of CD45RO-negative cells. The study's findings and limits: On the whole, naive subsets had larger estimated richness than memory subsets had. Clonotypes that were shared across four donors made up approximately 5% of naive CD4 clonotypes.

Clones were read by immunoSEQ multiplex PCR, and TCRdb kept only the in-frame ones, dropping some. Here the sample spans over 750,000 clones, 95% to 97% being singletons. This CDR3 is built from 12 residues. Trimming stripped 6 bases from V and 3 bases from J, with 9 bases between. Germline CDR1 MNHNS, CDR2 SASEGT. The source material was naive CD8+ T cells sorted from blood. The chain employs TRBV6-1 and TRBJ2-7; D remains unclear. The sequence derives from a man aged 25 to 40 in good health. CDR3 bases: TGTGCCAGCAGCTCCGATCACTACGAGCAGTACTTC. It codes for CASSSDHYEQYF.